Reported below is one T cell receptor (beta chain). Antigen unknown. The sample comes from a study of T cell responses to AZD1222 COVID-19 vaccine. Study findings and constraints: Recipients of AZD1222 seropositive at baseline numbered only 5 or 6. No day 14 peak samples; only post-peak repertoires were characterized. Across the whole spike, CD4 TCRs peaked at regions 160-218 and 743-854. Among spike-specific TCRs, nearly half reportedly target unmutated variant regions.

The protocol was immunoSEQ multiplex PCR, while the TCRdb copy is restricted to in-frame clones and leaves out a portion. The table includes tens of thousands of clones, approximately 90% detected once. CDR1 is MNHEY, CDR2 SMNVEV, per germline (reference sequence). This CDR3 comprises 14 residues. Trimming cost V 2 bases and J 6 bases, with 8 bases left between them. The chain joins TRBV27 to TRBJ1-6; D not certain. Source: peripheral blood, taken 28 days after the second AZD1222 dose. The source of this sequence is an adult who received the AZD1222 COVID-19 vaccine. The CDR3 loop is CASSLGFGNSPLHF. The CDR3 nucleotides are TGTGCCAGCAGTTTAGGGTTCGGTAATTCACCCCTCCACTTT.